The 30 T cell receptor beta chains below all came from one sample that was sequenced in a study of beta chain features in type 1 diabetes (dated by TCRdb to between 2018 and 2020). Library preparation was by the immunoSEQ multiplex PCR assay. The High Capacity cDNA Reverse Transcription Kit was used to reverse transcribe all of the isolated RNA, meaning that expressed TCRB transcripts were what got sequenced. TCRdb limited this immuneACCESS table to in-frame rearrangements with V and J called. A share of clones is missing; checked studies link under half to unresolved V genes, and the rest is unexplained. The sample contains about 150,000 clones, around 8.7% of them found a single time. The top ten clones comprise about 0.61% of the sample. Sequencing input: central memory CD4+ T cells from blood. Receptor source: a young man in good health.

This clone was observed a handful of times. The chain combines TRBV29-1 with TRBJ1-2, with a possible D match to TRBD1 (6 bases). V lost 5 bases and J 4 bases, leaving 11 bases between the germline ends. This CDR3 has 12 amino acids. Germline V CDR1 and CDR2: SQVTM, ANQGSEA. Here the CDR3 DNA reads TGCAGCGTTTCCGGGACAACCTATGGCTACACCTTC. It codes for CSVSGTTYGYTF.

This clone has just a few counts. The V and J genes are TRBV5-1 and TRBJ1-4; TRBD1 agrees at 7 bases. CDR1 is SGHRS, CDR2 YFSETQ, per germline. The junction had 4 bases not matched to a gene; V was cut back by 2 bases and J by 6 bases. The CDR3 loop spans 14 amino acids. DNA of the CDR3: TGCGCCAGCAGCTTCAGGGGGATTGATGAAAAACTGTTTTTT. This gives the protein CASSFRGIDEKLFF.

In its sample, this clone was seen a few times. This chain joins TRBV7-7 and TRBJ1-1; D remains ambiguous. Trimming took off 1 base at V and 1 base at J, with 4 bases between the two ends. This CDR3 is 13 amino acids long. The germline gives CDR1 SSHAT, CDR2 FNYEAQ (reference sequence). CDR3 nucleotides: TGTGCCAGCAGCTTAGGGCAGAACACTGAAGCTTTCTTT. It is translated as CASSLGQNTEAFF.

The V and J genes are TRBV5-4 and TRBJ1-1; D unclear. The CDR3 has 13 residues. The V gene lost 3 bases and the J gene lost 0 bases, with 6 bases spanning the gap. Germline V lookup: CDR1 SGHNT, CDR2 YYREEE (reference sequence). The CDR3 loop is CASSYDMNTEAFF. Here the CDR3 DNA reads TGTGCCAGCAGCTACGACATGAACACTGAAGCTTTCTTT.

The V and J genes are TRBV7-2 and TRBJ2-5; D uncertain. The V gene's germline CDR1 is SGHTA and CDR2 FQGNSA. Trimming pared 4 bases from V and 5 bases from J, leaving 11 bases between. The CDR3 covers 13 residues. The CDR3 sequence: CASSSRVGETQYF. The CDR3 nucleotides are TGTGCCAGCAGCTCGAGAGTCGGGGAGACCCAGTACTTC.

This chain joins TRBV4-2 and TRBJ2-3; 7 nucleotides line up with TRBD2. J was trimmed by 2 bases and V by 0 bases; bases with no gene match: 8. The CDR3 consists of 17 residues. Germline CDR1 reads LGHNA; CDR2 reads YNFKEQ. CDR3 in amino acids: CASSQEWLADITDTQYF. Written as DNA, the CDR3 is TGTGCCAGCAGCCAAGAGTGGCTAGCGGATATCACAGATACGCAGTATTTT.

This clone was observed a few times. Distinct nucleotide sequences in the sample also encode this CDR3. The chain recombines TRBV9 with TRBJ1-2, with 7 bases matching TRBD1. V lost 0 bases to trimming and J lost 1 base; unmatched junction nucleotides: 0. The CDR3 runs to 14 residues. Germline-derived CDR1 and CDR2 are SGDLS and YYNGEE. Here the CDR3 reads CASSVGQGNYGYTF. The CDR3 nucleotides read TGTGCCAGCAGCGTAGGACAGGGTAACTATGGCTACACCTTC.

A few counts support this clone. The rearrangement links TRBV14 to TRBJ1-6; maybe TRBD1 (5 bases). The CDR3 length is 15 residues. V lost 2 bases to trimming and J lost 9 bases, with 14 bases between them. The germline V gene encodes CDR1 SGHDN and CDR2 FVKESK. CDR3 bases: TGTGCCAGCAGCCAATTTGACAGCCCCACTTCACCCCTCCACTTT. It translates to CASSQFDSPTSPLHF.

The table lists this clone with a few counts. V is TRBV30 and J is TRBJ2-2, with D maybe TRBD1 (6 bases). Trimming took 5 bases from V and 5 from J, leaving 12 bases between them. The CDR3 has 13 amino acids. CDR1 GTSNPN and CDR2 SVGIG come from the germline V gene (reference sequence). CDR3 nucleotide sequence: TGTGCCTGGGGAAATCAGGGGACCGGGGAGCTGTTTTTT. Protein product: CAWGNQGTGELFF.

CDR3 DNA: TGTGCCAGCAGCTCAAGCGGGGGAGAAGAGACCCAGTACTTC. It specifies CASSSSGGEETQYF. V and J are TRBV7-8 and TRBJ2-5, with TRBD2 matching over 8 bases. The V and J ends lost 4 bases and 3 bases, in that order; junction bases with no gene match: 4. CDR3 length equals 14 residues. CDR1 is SGHVS, CDR2 FQNEAQ, per germline. Supplemented by reference TRBV7-8 and TRBJ2-5, the full variable domain reads GAGVSQSPRYKVAKRGQDVALRCDPISGHVSLFWYQQALGQGPEFLTYFQNEAQLDKSGLPSDRFFAERPEGSVSTLKIQRTQQEDSAVYLCASSSSGGEETQYFGPGTRLLVL.

The CDR3 protein is CASSKGASRPYGYTF. The DNA of the CDR3 is TGTGCCAGCAGCAAAGGAGCGTCTCGGCCCTATGGCTACACCTTC. The J gene is TRBJ1-2, the V gene TRBV21-1. TRBV21-1 constitutes a pseudogene. The CDR3 has 15 residues.

This clone was seen a single time. The chain recombines TRBV4-3 with TRBJ2-3; 8 bases agree with TRBD2. This CDR3 contains 16 residues. Germline V lookup: CDR1 LGHNA, CDR2 YSLEER. The V segment lost 4 bases and the J segment 4 bases; nucleotides outside the gene matches: 10. The CDR3 nucleotides are TGCGCCAGCAGCCCCCCCGGCTTAGCGGGGTCAGATACGCAGTATTTT. The encoded protein is CASSPPGLAGSDTQYF.

This clone was seen many times. This chain links TRBV28 with TRBJ2-4, with D perhaps matching TRBD1 (7 bases). This CDR3 is 14 amino acids long. The ends were cut back, 8 bases at V and 6 bases at J, with 17 bases in the middle. Germline CDR1 is MDHEN and CDR2 is SYDVKM. The DNA for the CDR3 is TGTGCCAGCCGGCCAGGGGGGTCGAGAAACATTCAGTACTTC. This gives the protein CASRPGGSRNIQYF.

DNA of the CDR3: TGTGCCAGCAGTGAGGGTGGGGGCTCCAACTATGGCTACACCTTC. It translates to CASSEGGGSNYGYTF. The rearrangement joins TRBV6-1 to TRBJ1-2; D is perhaps TRBD1 (6 bases). Germline V CDR1 and CDR2: MNHNS, SASEGT. The CDR3 length is 15 residues. Trimming took off 3 bases at V and 2 bases at J, with 13 bases between the two ends.

The sample holds many counts of this clone. The V call is TRBV9, the J call TRBJ1-1; weak D call: TRBD1 (5 bases). The CDR3 runs 17 residues. Between the trimmed V and J ends, which lost 4 bases and 0 bases, there was a span of 19 bases. Looked up from germline, CDR1 is SGDLS and CDR2 is YYNGEE. The CDR3 sequence is CASSPQIGGTVNTEAFF. In DNA, the CDR3 is TGTGCCAGCAGCCCTCAAATTGGGGGGACGGTGAACACTGAAGCTTTCTTT.

The J gene is TRBJ2-3, the V gene TRBV7-2; a possible D gene is TRBD2 (6 bases). Germline V CDR1 and CDR2: SGHTA, FQGNSA. Trimming left V 5 bases short and J 0 bases short, with 15 bases between. This CDR3 has 16 residues. In DNA form, the CDR3 reads TGTGCCAGCAGCCCGCTCCGCGGACTAAGCACAGATACGCAGTATTTT. Residues: CASSPLRGLSTDTQYF.

The V and J genes are TRBV11-2 and TRBJ2-1; D is possibly TRBD2 (5 bases). The CDR3 totals 14 residues. The V end was cut by 7 bases, the J end by 6 bases, with 16 bases between. CDR1 and CDR2 (germline): SGHAT, FQNNGV. CDR3 sequence: CASTPRGDFNEQFF. The DNA of the CDR3 is TGTGCCAGCACTCCCCGGGGAGATTTCAATGAGCAGTTCTTC. The variable domain in full, completed from reference TRBV11-2 and TRBJ2-1, reads EAGVAQSPRYKIIEKRQSVAFWCNPISGHATLYWYQQILGQGPKLLIQFQNNGVVDDSQLPKDRFSAERLKGVDSTLKIQPAKLEDSAVYLCASTPRGDFNEQFFGPGTRLTVL.

This clone was detected only a few times. This chain uses TRBV21-1 with TRBJ2-7; the tabulated D call, TRBD1, remains unverified against the DNA. TRBV21-1 constitutes a pseudogene. This CDR3 region has 16 residues. Written as DNA, the CDR3 is TGTGCCAGCAGCAAAAAAGGACAGGGTTTACCCTACGAGCAGTACTTC. Its protein product is CASSKKGQGLPYEQYF.

CDR3 residues: CASRDWDIYEQYF. The DNA of the CDR3 is TGCGCCAGCCGGGACTGGGATATCTACGAGCAGTACTTC. This rearrangement joins TRBV5-1 to TRBJ2-7; weak D call: TRBD2 (6 bases). Trimming took 7 bases from V and 3 from J, leaving 14 bases between them. There are 13 residues in the CDR3. Germline CDR1 is SGHRS and CDR2 is YFSETQ.

This clone has only a few counts. This sequence joins TRBV5-5 and TRBJ2-5; tentatively, D is TRBD2 (6 bases). The V end lost 3 bases, the J end lost 2 bases, and 11 bases lay between the germline ends. The CDR3 extends over 14 amino acids. Germline values: CDR1 SGHKS, CDR2 YYEKEE (reference sequence). CDR3 amino acids: CASSWGDGQETQYF. As DNA, the CDR3 is TGTGCCAGCAGCTGGGGGGACGGGCAAGAGACCCAGTACTTC.

This clone has only a few counts. The chain has TRBV7-2 and TRBJ2-1, with 7 bases that match TRBD2. V dropped 2 bases and J dropped 6; count of bases not matched to a gene: 10. The germline V gene has CDR1 SGHTA and CDR2 FQGNSA. There are 16 residues in the CDR3. DNA of the CDR3: TGTGCCAGCAGCTTATCTGTGGGGGGGGGATTCAATGAGCAGTTCTTC. This sequence encodes CASSLSVGGGFNEQFF.

This clone was seen at least ten times. The chain links TRBV28 to TRBJ2-4, with 10 positions matching TRBD1. This CDR3 contains 14 residues. Per germline, CDR1 MDHEN and CDR2 SYDVKM. Trimming removed 6 bases from V and 6 bases from J; junction bases left unmatched: 5. The CDR3 DNA follows: TGTGCCAGCAGCCTCCGGGACAGGGGAAACATTCAGTACTTC. Its protein is CASSLRDRGNIQYF.

This clone was recorded a few times. CDR3 DNA: TGTGCCAGCTCACCTAGTCCGGGGGACAATCAGCCCCAGCATTTT. It yields the protein CASSPSPGDNQPQHF. The genes are TRBV18 and TRBJ1-5; the D gene is possibly TRBD1 (5 bases). V was cut by 3 bases and J by 3 bases, with 12 bases left in between. This CDR3 comprises 15 residues. Germline V lookup: CDR1 KGHSH, CDR2 LQKENI.

This chain uses TRBV4-3 with TRBJ2-7; 11 nucleotides line up with TRBD1. V was clipped by 0 bases and J by 6 bases; unmatched bases: 13. The CDR3 spans 18 residues. Germline V gene data show CDR1 as LGHNA and CDR2 as YSLEER. CDR3 nucleotide sequence: TGCGCCAGCAGCCAAGATCTGGGGACAGGGGGTCGGTCTGGCGAGCAGTACTTC. Translation gives CASSQDLGTGGRSGEQYF.

The rearrangement uses TRBV25-1 and TRBJ2-7; TRBD1 matches 7 bases. CDR3 length: 15 amino acids. V dropped 2 bases and J dropped 5; count of bases not matched to a gene: 9. The germline gives CDR1 MGHDK, CDR2 SYGVNS. CDR3 sequence reads: CASSEKGAGMDEQYF. CDR3 sequence (DNA): TGTGCCAGCAGTGAAAAGGGGGCAGGGATGGACGAGCAGTACTTC.

V is TRBV4-3 and J is TRBJ1-2; D is unresolved. The V gene's germline CDR1 is LGHNA and CDR2 YSLEER. The germline V and J ends were trimmed by 1 base and 3 bases, with 6 bases remaining between them. This CDR3 is built from 13 residues. CDR3 loop: CASSQVGDYGYTF. The CDR3 nucleotides are TGCGCCAGCAGCCAAGTAGGAGACTATGGCTACACCTTC.

Here the CDR3 reads CASSPTGFGNTIYF. The CDR3, as DNA: TGCGCCAGCAGCCCGACAGGGTTCGGAAACACCATATATTTT. The genes are TRBV5-1 and TRBJ1-3; 7 nucleotides line up with TRBD1. CDR1 and CDR2 (germline): SGHRS, YFSETQ. This CDR3 has 14 amino acids. Trimming at V came to 4 bases and at J to 4 bases, leaving 5 bases not matched to a gene.

The chain is built from TRBV15 and TRBJ2-3; 8 nucleotides agree with TRBD2. Germline V gene data show CDR1 as LNHNV and CDR2 as YYDKDF (reference sequence). There are 15 residues in the CDR3. The junction had 7 bases not matched to a gene; V was cut back by 6 bases and J by 2 bases. CDR3: CATSGLARHTDTQYF. The CDR3 region has the DNA TGTGCCACCAGTGGACTAGCTAGACACACAGATACGCAGTATTTT. The full variable domain, with the rest looked up from reference TRBV15 and TRBJ2-3, is DAMVIQNPRYQVTQFGKPVTLSCSQTLNHNVMYWYQQKSSQAPKLLFHYYDKDFNNEADTPDNFQSRRPNTSFCFLDIRSPGLGDTAMYLCATSGLARHTDTQYFGPGTRLTVL.

This clone was picked up a small number of times. J is TRBJ1-5 and V is TRBV19; TRBD1 matches 7 bases. The CDR3 is made up of 15 amino acids. The ends lost 3 bases at V and 5 bases at J; junction bases unmatched: 7. Germline-derived CDR1 and CDR2 are LNHDA and SQIVND (reference sequence). The CDR3 sequence is CASSIQGVGDQPQHF. CDR3 nucleotides: TGTGCCAGTAGTATTCAGGGGGTTGGGGATCAGCCCCAGCATTTT.

This rearrangement joins TRBV7-9 to TRBJ2-5; 10 bases align to TRBD1. CDR1 and CDR2 from the germline V gene are SEHNR and FQNEAQ (reference sequence). J gave up 2 bases and V 5 bases, and 8 bases lay outside the gene matches. The CDR3 has 16 amino acids. CDR3: CASSRTGGRVQETQYF. The CDR3, as DNA: TGTGCCAGCAGCCGGACAGGGGGGCGCGTTCAAGAGACCCAGTACTTC. The full variable domain, its missing parts supplied by reference TRBV7-9 and TRBJ2-5, is DTGVSQNPRHKITKRGQNVTFRCDPISEHNRLYWYRQTLGQGPEFLTYFQNEAQLEKSRLLSDRFSAERPKGSFSTLEIQRTEQGDSAMYLCASSRTGGRVQETQYFGPGTRLLVL.